A single sample is the source of the 9 T cell receptor beta chains below, sequenced in a study of blood T cells in healthy people across ages. PCR was performed a second time for about 6 to 12 cycles using a sample-barcoded 5' primer and a J-beta primer mix. TCRdb re-called the 5' RACE reads through MiXCR, storing one row per CDR3 protein. The top ten hold approximately 7.7% of the sample, which has 1.5 million to 2 million distinct CDR3 sequences, under 30% seen once. Sequencing used blood. The receptors were gathered from a woman aged 25 to 45 in good health.

This rearrangement joins TRBV9 to TRBJ1-1, with D hard to call. Germline V gene sequence: CDR1 SGDLS, CDR2 YYNGEE. Trimming stripped 4 bases from V and 2 bases from J, with 12 bases between. The CDR3 runs 14 residues. The CDR3 nucleotides read TGTGCCAGCAGCCGGAAGCTGGATAACACTGAAGCTTTCTTT. Protein: CASSRKLDNTEAFF.

This chain uses TRBV7-2 with TRBJ2-5; D not certain. Germline lookup yields CDR1 SGHTA and CDR2 FQGNSA. The CDR3 spans 13 residues. V lost 5 bases, J lost 2 bases, and 9 bases lay in between. The CDR3, as DNA: TGTGCCAGCAGCCAACTGGGACAAGAGACCCAGTACTTC. Translating it yields CASSQLGQETQYF.

V usage is TRBV28 and J usage is TRBJ2-7; 9 bases map to TRBD1. CDR1 and CDR2 from the germline V gene are MDHEN and SYDVKM. This CDR3 has 17 residues. Losses at the gene ends were 4 bases for V and 2 bases for J; bases not matched to a gene: 12. The chain's CDR3 is CASSSPNAGTGTYEQYF. The CDR3 coding sequence is TGTGCCAGCAGTTCGCCTAACGCCGGGACAGGGACCTACGAGCAGTACTTC.

This clonotype was detected only a few times. The chain uses TRBV7-9 and TRBJ1-5; TRBD1 aligns across 7 bases. Germline V CDR1 and CDR2: SEHNR, FQNEAQ (reference sequence). The CDR3 consists of 16 residues. V shed 5 bases, J shed 4 bases, and the junction held 11 bases outside the gene matches. This chain's CDR3 is CASSPGGVDFNQPQHF. The DNA for the CDR3 is TGTGCCAGCAGCCCAGGGGGGGTAGACTTTAATCAGCCCCAGCATTTT.

The table lists this clonotype with a few counts. The V gene is TRBV21-1, the J gene TRBJ2-1; the D call of TRBD1 is as the table states it, not checked on the DNA. TRBV21-1 is labeled a pseudogene. The length of the CDR3 is 15 residues. CDR3 DNA sequence: TGTGCCAGCAGCACGCAGGACAGTGAGAACAATGAGCAGTTCTTC. The encoded protein is CASSTQDSENNEQFF.

The chain carries TRBV7-9 and TRBJ2-1; no firm D call. The CDR3 is 13 residues long. CDR1 SEHNR and CDR2 FQNEAQ come from the germline V gene (reference sequence). V shed 5 bases and J shed 10 bases, with 15 bases lying between them. CDR3 in DNA: TGTGCCAGCAGCCCTATTGCGACCGCAGAGCAGTTCTTC. Translation gives CASSPIATAEQFF.

V and J are TRBV12-3 or TRBV12-4 and TRBJ2-7; 7 bases are a match to TRBD2. CDR3 length: 15 amino acids. Trimming took 4 bases from V and 4 from J; bases not matched to a gene: 10. The CDR3 sequence: CASSSPVGLVYEQYF. The CDR3 DNA sequence: TGTGCCAGCAGTTCCCCGGTAGGACTAGTATACGAGCAGTACTTC.

This clonotype was detected only a few times. The chain recombines TRBV29-1 with TRBJ2-3; either TRBD1 or TRBD2 may fit D (5 bases each). The CDR3 spans 15 residues. The germline V gene has CDR1 SQVTM and CDR2 ANQGSEA. Trimming shortened V by 3 bases and J by 4 bases, and 17 bases separated the two germline ends. The CDR3 sequence: CSVDYLGPEADTQYF. The DNA for the CDR3 is TGCAGCGTTGACTACCTGGGACCGGAAGCAGATACGCAGTATTTT.

Notes on this clonotype: Mismatch with germline at one junction end may stem from a read error. J is TRBJ1-1 and V is TRBV27, with D unclear. The germline gives CDR1 MNHEY, CDR2 SMNVEV (reference sequence). The CDR3 has 15 amino acids. Here the CDR3 DNA reads TGTGCCGGCAGTCTAGGCCTAGGCGGCCCCACTGAAGCTTTCTTT. It codes for CAGSLGLGGPTEAFF.